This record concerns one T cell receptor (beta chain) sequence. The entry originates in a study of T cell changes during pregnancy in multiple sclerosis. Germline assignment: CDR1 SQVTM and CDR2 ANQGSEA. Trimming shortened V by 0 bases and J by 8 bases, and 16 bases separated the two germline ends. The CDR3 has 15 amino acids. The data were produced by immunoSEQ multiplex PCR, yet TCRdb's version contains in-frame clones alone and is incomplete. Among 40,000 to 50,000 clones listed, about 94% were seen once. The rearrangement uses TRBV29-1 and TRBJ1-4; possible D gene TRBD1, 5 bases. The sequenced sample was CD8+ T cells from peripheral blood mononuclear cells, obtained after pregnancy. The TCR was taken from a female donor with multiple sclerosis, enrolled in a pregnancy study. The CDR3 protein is CSVEEDNRAAEKLFF. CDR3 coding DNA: TGCAGCGTTGAAGAGGACAATAGGGCGGCCGAAAAACTGTTTTTT.